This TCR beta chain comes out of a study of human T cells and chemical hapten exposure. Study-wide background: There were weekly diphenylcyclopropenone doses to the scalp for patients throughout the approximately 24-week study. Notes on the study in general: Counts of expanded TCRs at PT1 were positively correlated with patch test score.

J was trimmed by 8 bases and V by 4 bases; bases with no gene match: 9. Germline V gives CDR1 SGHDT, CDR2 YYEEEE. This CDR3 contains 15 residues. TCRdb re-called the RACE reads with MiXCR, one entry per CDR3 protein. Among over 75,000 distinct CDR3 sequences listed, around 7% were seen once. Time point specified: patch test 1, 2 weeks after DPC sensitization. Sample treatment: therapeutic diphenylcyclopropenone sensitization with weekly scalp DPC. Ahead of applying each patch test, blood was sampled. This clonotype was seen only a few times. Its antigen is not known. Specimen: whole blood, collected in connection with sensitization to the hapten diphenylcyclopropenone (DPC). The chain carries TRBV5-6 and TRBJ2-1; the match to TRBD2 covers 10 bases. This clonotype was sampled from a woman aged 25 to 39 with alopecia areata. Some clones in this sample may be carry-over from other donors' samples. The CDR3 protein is CASSPGLAEGDEQFF. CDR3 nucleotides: TGTGCCAGCAGCCCCGGACTAGCGGAGGGGGATGAGCAGTTCTTC.